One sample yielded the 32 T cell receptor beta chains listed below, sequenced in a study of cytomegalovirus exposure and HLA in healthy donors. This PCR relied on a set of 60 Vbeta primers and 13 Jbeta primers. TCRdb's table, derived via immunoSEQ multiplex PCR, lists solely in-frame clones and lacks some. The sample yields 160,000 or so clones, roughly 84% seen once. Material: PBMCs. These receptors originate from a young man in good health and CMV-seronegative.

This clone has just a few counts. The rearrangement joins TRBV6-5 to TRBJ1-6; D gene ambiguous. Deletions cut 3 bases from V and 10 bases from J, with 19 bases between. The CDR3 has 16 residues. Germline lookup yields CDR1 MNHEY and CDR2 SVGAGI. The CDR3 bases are TGTGCCAGCAGTTATGAGGGCTCCCATGTGAGCTCACCCCTCCACTTT. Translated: CASSYEGSHVSSPLHF.

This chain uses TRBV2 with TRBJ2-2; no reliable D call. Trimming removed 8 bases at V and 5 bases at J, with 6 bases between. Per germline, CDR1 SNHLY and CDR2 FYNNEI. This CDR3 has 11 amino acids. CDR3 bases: TGTGCCAGCGGCGGTACCGGGGAGCTGTTTTTT. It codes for CASGGTGELFF.

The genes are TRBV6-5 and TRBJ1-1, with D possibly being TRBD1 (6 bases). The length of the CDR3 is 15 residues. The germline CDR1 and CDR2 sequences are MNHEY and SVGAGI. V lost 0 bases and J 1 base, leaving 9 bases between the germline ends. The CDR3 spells CASSYSAGENTEAFF. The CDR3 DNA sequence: TGTGCCAGCAGTTACTCAGCAGGGGAGAACACTGAAGCTTTCTTT.

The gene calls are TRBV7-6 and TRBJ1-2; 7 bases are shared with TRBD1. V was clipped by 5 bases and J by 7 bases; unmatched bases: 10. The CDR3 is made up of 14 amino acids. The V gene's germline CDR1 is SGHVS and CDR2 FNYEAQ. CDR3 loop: CASSALEGASGYTF. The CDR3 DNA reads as TGTGCCAGCAGCGCCCTTGAGGGGGCCTCTGGCTACACCTTC.

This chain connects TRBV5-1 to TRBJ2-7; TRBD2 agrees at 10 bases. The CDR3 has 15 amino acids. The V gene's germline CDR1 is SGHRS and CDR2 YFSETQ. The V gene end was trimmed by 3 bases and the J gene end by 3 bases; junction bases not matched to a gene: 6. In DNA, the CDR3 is TGCGCCAGCAGCTCCCACAGCGGGAGGGACTACGAGCAGTACTTC. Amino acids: CASSSHSGRDYEQYF.

This CDR3 is CASRENNSPLHF. CDR3 DNA sequence: TGTGCCTCTAGGGAGAATAATTCACCCCTCCACTTT. The J gene is TRBJ1-6, the V gene TRBV15; D gene uncertain. This CDR3 has 12 residues. Germline V CDR1 and CDR2: LNHNV, YYDKDF (reference sequence). V was cut by 11 bases and J by 5 bases, with 10 bases left in between.

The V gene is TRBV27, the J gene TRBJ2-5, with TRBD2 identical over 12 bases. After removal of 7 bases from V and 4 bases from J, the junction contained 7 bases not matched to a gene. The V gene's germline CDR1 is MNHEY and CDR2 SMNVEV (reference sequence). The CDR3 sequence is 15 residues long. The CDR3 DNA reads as TGTGCCAGCACCCCTAGCGGGGGGGCCAGAGAGACCCAGTACTTC. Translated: CASTPSGGARETQYF.

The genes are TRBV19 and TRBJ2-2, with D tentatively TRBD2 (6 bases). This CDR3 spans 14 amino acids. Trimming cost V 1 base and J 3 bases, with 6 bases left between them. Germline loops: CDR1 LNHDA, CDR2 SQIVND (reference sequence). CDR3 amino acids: CASSIAGDTGELFF. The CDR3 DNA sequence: TGTGCCAGTAGTATAGCGGGGGACACCGGGGAGCTGTTTTTT.

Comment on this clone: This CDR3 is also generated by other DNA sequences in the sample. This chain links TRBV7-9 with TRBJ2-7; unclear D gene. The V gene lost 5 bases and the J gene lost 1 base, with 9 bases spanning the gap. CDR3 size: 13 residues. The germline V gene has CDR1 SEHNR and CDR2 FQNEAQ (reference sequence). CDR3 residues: CASSPTGSYEQYF. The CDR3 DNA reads TGTGCCAGCAGCCCCACCGGGTCCTACGAGCAGTACTTC.

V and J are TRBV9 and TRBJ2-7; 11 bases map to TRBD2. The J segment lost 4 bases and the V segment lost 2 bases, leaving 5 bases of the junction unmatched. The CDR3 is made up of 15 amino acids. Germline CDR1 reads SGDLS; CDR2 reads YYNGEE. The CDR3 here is CASSVGTSGVYEQYF. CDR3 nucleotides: TGTGCCAGCAGCGTCGGGACTAGCGGCGTATACGAGCAGTACTTC.

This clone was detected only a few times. CDR3 residues: CASSPSTGLPPEAFF. In DNA form, the CDR3 reads TGTGCCAGCAGTCCCTCGACAGGCCTTCCCCCAGAAGCTTTCTTT. The chain links TRBV28 to TRBJ1-1; D is possibly TRBD1 (6 bases). This CDR3 is 15 amino acids long. V was clipped by 5 bases and J by 8 bases, with 21 bases between them. Germline V gene data show CDR1 as MDHEN and CDR2 as SYDVKM.

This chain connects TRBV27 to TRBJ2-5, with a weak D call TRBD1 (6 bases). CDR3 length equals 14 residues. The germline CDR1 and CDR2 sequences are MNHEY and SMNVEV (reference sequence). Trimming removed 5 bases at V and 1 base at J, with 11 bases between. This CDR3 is CASSPWTVQETQYF. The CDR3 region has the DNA TGTGCCAGCAGTCCCTGGACAGTCCAAGAGACCCAGTACTTC.

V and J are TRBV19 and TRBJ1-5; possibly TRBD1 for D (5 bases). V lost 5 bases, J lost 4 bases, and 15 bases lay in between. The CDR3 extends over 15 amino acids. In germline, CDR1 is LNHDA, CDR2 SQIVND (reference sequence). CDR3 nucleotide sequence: TGTGCCAGTAGTCTGGACAATGGGAATAATCAGCCCCAGCATTTT. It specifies CASSLDNGNNQPQHF.

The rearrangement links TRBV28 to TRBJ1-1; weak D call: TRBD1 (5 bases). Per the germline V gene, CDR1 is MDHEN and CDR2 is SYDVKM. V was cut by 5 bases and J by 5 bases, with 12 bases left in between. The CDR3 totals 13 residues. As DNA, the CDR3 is TGTGCCAGCAGTGGGGGGGTGAGGACTGAAGCTTTCTTT. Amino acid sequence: CASSGGVRTEAFF.

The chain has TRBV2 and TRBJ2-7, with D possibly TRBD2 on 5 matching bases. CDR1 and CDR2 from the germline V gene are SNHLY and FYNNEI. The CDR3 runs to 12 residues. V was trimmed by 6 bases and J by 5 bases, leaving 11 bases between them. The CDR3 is CASRPDGDEQYF. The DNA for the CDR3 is TGTGCCAGCAGACCTGACGGGGACGAGCAGTACTTC.

DNA of the CDR3: TGTGCCATCAGTGAGTCAGGCGCCGGGTCCTACGAGCAGTACTTC. Its translation is CAISESGAGSYEQYF. The chain recombines TRBV10-3 with TRBJ2-7; no reliable D call. Trimming pared 0 bases from V and 1 base from J, leaving 10 bases between. The CDR3 runs to 15 residues. From germline, CDR1 is ENHRY and CDR2 SYGVKD.

The CDR3: CASSPRTAMNTEAFF. The CDR3, as DNA: TGTGCCAGCTCACCTAGGACAGCCATGAACACTGAAGCTTTCTTT. The V and J genes are TRBV18 and TRBJ1-1, with D maybe TRBD1 (6 bases). From germline, CDR1 is KGHSH and CDR2 LQKENI. The CDR3 is 15 residues long. V dropped 3 bases and J dropped 0 bases, with 11 bases sitting between them.

CDR3 in amino acids: CASSLDMPYEQYF. As DNA, the CDR3 is TGTGCCAGCAGTTTGGACATGCCCTACGAGCAGTACTTC. V is TRBV28 and J is TRBJ2-7; D is perhaps TRBD1 (5 bases). Germline CDR1 and CDR2: MDHEN and SYDVKM. Trimming left V 3 bases short and J 2 bases short, with 8 bases between. The CDR3 is 13 amino acids.

The CDR3 region is CASSRGGTLNTEAFF. The DNA for the CDR3 is TGTGCCAGCAGCCGCGGGGGGACCTTGAACACTGAAGCTTTCTTT. J is TRBJ1-1 and V is TRBV28, with D tentatively TRBD1 (5 bases). This CDR3 has 15 residues. Deletions cut 6 bases from V and 0 bases from J, with 14 bases between. Germline V gives CDR1 MDHEN, CDR2 SYDVKM.

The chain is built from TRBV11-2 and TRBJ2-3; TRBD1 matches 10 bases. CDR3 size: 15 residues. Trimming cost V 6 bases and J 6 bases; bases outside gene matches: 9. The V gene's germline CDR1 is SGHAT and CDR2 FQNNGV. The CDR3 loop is CASRPGTGEGDTQYF. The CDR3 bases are TGTGCCAGCAGGCCCGGGACAGGGGAAGGGGATACGCAGTATTTT.

CDR3 sequence reads: CARSPSGGEGATGELFF. CDR3 DNA: TGTGCCAGAAGCCCCTCAGGGGGAGAAGGGGCCACCGGGGAGCTGTTTTTT. The chain links TRBV5-3 to TRBJ2-2; 7 bases agree with TRBD1. TRBV5-3 is an ORF, and what it does is uncertain. The CDR3 spans 17 residues. Trimming took 4 bases from V and 4 from J; bases not matched to a gene: 13.

CDR3 protein: CASSYNRDRGTANEKLFF. The CDR3 coding sequence is TGTGCCAGCAGCTATAACCGGGACAGGGGAACGGCTAATGAAAAACTGTTTTTT. The rearrangement joins TRBV5-5 to TRBJ1-4, with 10 bases that match TRBD1. Looked up from germline, CDR1 is SGHKS and CDR2 is YYEKEE (reference sequence). J gave up 3 bases and V 3 bases, and 11 bases lay outside the gene matches. The CDR3 consists of 18 residues.

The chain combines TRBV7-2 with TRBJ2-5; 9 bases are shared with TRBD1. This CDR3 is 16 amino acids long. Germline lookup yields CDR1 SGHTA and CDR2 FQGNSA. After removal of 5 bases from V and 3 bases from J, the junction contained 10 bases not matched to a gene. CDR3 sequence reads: CASSPRQGVWEETQYF. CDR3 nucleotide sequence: TGTGCCAGCAGCCCCAGACAGGGGGTTTGGGAAGAGACCCAGTACTTC.

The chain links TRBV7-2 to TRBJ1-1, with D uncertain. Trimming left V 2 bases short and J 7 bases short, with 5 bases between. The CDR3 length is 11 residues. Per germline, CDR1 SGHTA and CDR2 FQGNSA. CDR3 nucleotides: TGTGCCAGCAGCTTATACGGTGAAGCTTTCTTT. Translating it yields CASSLYGEAFF.

The CDR3 DNA is TGTGCCAGCAGCAGGGCGGGCTGGGATTCACCCCTCCACTTT. Encoded protein: CASSRAGWDSPLHF. V usage is TRBV21-1 and J usage is TRBJ1-6. TRBV21-1 is noted as a pseudogene. CDR3 length equals 14 residues.

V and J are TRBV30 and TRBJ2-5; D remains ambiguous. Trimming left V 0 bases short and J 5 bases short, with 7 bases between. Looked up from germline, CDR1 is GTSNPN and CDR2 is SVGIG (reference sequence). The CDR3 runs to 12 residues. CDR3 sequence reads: CAWSVTGETQYF. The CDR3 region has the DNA TGTGCCTGGAGTGTAACCGGGGAGACCCAGTACTTC.

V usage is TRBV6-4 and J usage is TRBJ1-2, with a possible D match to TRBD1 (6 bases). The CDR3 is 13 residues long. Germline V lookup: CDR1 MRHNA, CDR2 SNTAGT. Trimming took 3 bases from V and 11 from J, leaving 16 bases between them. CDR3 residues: CASSEQQGMGYTF. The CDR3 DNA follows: TGTGCCAGCAGTGAACAACAGGGCATGGGGTACACCTTC.

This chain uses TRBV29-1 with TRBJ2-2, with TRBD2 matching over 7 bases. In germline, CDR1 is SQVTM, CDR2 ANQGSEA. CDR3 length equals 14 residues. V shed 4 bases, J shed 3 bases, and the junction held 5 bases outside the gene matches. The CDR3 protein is CSVAGRRHTGELFF. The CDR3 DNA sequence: TGCAGCGTTGCCGGGAGGAGGCACACCGGGGAGCTGTTTTTT.

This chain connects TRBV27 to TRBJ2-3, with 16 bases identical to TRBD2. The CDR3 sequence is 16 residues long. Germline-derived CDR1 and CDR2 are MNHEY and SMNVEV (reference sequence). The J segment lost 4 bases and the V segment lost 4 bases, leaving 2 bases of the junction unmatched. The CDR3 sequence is CASSWGTSGGADTQYF. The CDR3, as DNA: TGTGCCAGCAGTTGGGGGACTAGCGGGGGGGCAGATACGCAGTATTTT.

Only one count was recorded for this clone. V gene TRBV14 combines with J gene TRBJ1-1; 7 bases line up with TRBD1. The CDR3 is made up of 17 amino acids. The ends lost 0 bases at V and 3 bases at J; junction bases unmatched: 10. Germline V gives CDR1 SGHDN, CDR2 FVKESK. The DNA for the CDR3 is TGTGCCAGCAGCCAAGAAGGGCAGGGGGTTTGGCACACTGAAGCTTTCTTT. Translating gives CASSQEGQGVWHTEAFF.

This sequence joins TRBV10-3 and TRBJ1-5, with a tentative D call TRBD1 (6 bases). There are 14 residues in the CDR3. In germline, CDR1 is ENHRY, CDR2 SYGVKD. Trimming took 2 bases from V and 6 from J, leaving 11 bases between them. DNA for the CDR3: TGTGCCATCAGTGAGGAAACAGGGACTCAGCCCCAGCATTTT. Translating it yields CAISEETGTQPQHF.

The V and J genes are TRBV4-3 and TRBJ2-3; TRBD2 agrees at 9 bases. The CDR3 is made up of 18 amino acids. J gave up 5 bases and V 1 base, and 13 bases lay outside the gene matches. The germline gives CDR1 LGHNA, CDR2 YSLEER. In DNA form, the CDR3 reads TGCGCCAGCAGCCAAGGTCGGGTAGCGGGAGTAGGTGAAGATACGCAGTATTTT. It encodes CASSQGRVAGVGEDTQYF.